The 4 T cell receptor beta chains in this list originate from one sample, sequenced in a study of blood T cell dynamics during melanoma immunotherapy. Time point meaning: week 3, after first cycle of checkpoint inhibitor. TCRdb's copy holds only in-frame clones and misses some; the assay was immunoSEQ multiplex PCR. This sample yields more than 15,000 clones, of which 87% are seen a single time; around 7.8% belongs to the top ten. Sequenced here: blood, sampled from a patient treated with checkpoint blockade. The receptors derive from a human donor with melanoma.

This clone occurred once. This chain links TRBV25-1 with TRBJ2-3; 12 bases line up with TRBD2. The junction had 4 bases not matched to a gene; V was cut back by 6 bases and J by 3 bases. The CDR3 sequence is 15 residues long. Germline CDR1 and CDR2: MGHDK and SYGVNS. For the CDR3, the DNA is TGTGCCAGCAGGACTAGCGGGAGACCTACAGATACGCAGTATTTT. Protein product: CASRTSGRPTDTQYF. Based on the CDR3 plus reference TRBV25-1 and TRBJ2-3, the full variable domain is EADIYQTPRYLVIGTGKKITLECSQTMGHDKMYWYQQDPGMELHLIHYSYGVNSTEKGDLSSESTVSRIRTEHFPLTLESARPSHTSQYLCASRTSGRPTDTQYFGPGTRLTVL.

The rearrangement joins TRBV6-5 to TRBJ1-2; D is unresolved. Germline CDR1 MNHEY, CDR2 SVGAGI. CDR3 length: 12 amino acids. The ends were cut back, 9 bases at V and 0 bases at J, with 8 bases in the middle. The CDR3 region is CASSAANYGYTF. The CDR3 DNA reads as TGTGCCAGTTCAGCTGCTAACTATGGCTACACCTTC.

The DNA for the CDR3 is TGTGCCAGCAGCTTAAGCCCACTCAGCGGGAGAGTAGATACGCAGTATTTT. Translation gives CASSLSPLSGRVDTQYF. This chain joins TRBV7-2 and TRBJ2-3; 8 nucleotides agree with TRBD2. The V and J ends lost 2 bases and 5 bases, in that order; junction bases with no gene match: 12. The CDR3 contains 17 residues. CDR1 and CDR2 from the germline V gene are SGHTA and FQGNSA. Full variable domain (rest looked up from reference TRBV7-2 and TRBJ2-3): GAGVSQSPSNKVTEKGKDVELRCDPISGHTALYWYRQSLGQGLEFLIYFQGNSAPDKSGLPSDRFSAERTGGSVSTLTIQRTQQEDSAVYLCASSLSPLSGRVDTQYFGPGTRLTVL.

V is TRBV28 and J is TRBJ2-2; possible D gene TRBD2, 5 bases. The CDR3 runs to 14 residues. The germline V gene encodes CDR1 MDHEN and CDR2 SYDVKM. Trimming took 2 bases from V and 5 from J, leaving 9 bases between them. The CDR3, as DNA: TGTGCCAGCAGTTTACAGCGGAGGACCGGGGAGCTGTTTTTT. Translating gives CASSLQRRTGELFF.